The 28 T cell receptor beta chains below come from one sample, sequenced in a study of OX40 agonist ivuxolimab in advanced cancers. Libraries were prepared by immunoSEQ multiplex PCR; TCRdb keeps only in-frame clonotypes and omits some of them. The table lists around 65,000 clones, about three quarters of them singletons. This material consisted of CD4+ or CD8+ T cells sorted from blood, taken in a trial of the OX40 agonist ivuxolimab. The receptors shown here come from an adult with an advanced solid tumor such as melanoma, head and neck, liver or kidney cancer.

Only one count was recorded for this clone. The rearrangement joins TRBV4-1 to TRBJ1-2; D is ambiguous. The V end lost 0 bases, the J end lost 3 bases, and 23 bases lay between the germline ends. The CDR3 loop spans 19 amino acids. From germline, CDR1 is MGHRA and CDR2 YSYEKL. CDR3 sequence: CASSQDRSRKSISHYGYTF. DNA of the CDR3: TGCGCCAGCAGCCAAGATAGGTCGCGGAAGTCTATTTCCCACTATGGCTACACCTTC.

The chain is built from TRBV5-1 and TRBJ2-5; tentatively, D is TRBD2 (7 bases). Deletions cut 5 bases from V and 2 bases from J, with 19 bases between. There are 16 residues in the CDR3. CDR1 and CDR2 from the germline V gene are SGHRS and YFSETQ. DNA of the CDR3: TGCGCCAGCAGGGCGGGGGCAGGGAGCGGACAAGAGACCCAGTACTTC. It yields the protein CASRAGAGSGQETQYF.

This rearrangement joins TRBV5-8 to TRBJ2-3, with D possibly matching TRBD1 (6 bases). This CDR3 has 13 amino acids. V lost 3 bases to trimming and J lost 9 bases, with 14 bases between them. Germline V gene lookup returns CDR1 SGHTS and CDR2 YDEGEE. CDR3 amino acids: CASSSYRVNTQYF. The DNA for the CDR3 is TGTGCCAGCAGCTCTTACAGGGTTAACACGCAGTATTTT. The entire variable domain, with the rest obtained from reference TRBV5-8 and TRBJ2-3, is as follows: EAGVTQSPTHLIKTRGQQATLRCSPISGHTSVYWYQQALGLGLQFLLWYDEGEERNRGNFPPRFSGRQFPNYSSELNVNALELEDSALYLCASSSYRVNTQYFGPGTRLTVL.

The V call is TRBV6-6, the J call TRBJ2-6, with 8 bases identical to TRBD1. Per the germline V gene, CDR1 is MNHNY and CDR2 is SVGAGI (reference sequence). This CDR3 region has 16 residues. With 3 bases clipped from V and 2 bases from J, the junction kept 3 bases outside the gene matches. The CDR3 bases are TGTGCCAGCAGTTATTCAGGGGGCGCTGGGGCCAACGTCCTGACTTTC. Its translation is CASSYSGGAGANVLTF.

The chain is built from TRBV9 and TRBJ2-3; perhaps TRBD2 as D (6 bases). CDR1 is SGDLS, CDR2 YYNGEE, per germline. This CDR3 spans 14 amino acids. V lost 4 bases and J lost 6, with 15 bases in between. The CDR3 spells CASSLGTAGDTQYF. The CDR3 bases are TGTGCCAGCAGCTTGGGGACTGCCGGGGATACGCAGTATTTT.

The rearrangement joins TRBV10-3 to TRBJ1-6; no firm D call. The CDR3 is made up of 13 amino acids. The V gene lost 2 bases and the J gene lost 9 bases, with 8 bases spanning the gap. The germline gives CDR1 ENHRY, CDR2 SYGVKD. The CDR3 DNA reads TGTGCCATCAGTGAGGAACCAGGTTCACCCCTCCACTTT. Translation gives CAISEEPGSPLHF.

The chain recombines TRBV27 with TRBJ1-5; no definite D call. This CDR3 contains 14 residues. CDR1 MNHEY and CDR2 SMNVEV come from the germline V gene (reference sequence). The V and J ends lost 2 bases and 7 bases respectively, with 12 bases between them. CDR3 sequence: CASSLAGYGQPQHF. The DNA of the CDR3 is TGTGCCAGCAGTTTAGCGGGGTACGGGCAGCCCCAGCATTTT.

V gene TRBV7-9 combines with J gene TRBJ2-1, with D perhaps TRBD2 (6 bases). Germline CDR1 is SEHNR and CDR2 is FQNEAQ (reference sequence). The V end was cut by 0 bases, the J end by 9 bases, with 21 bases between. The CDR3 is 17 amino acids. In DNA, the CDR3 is TGTGCCAGCAGCTTAGCGATCGGGCGGGGACGAGGTTCTGAGCAGTTCTTC. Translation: CASSLAIGRGRGSEQFF. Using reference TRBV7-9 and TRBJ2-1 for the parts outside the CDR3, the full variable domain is DTGVSQNPRHKITKRGQNVTFRCDPISEHNRLYWYRQTLGQGPEFLTYFQNEAQLEKSRLLSDRFSAERPKGSFSTLEIQRTEQGDSAMYLCASSLAIGRGRGSEQFFGPGTRLTVL.

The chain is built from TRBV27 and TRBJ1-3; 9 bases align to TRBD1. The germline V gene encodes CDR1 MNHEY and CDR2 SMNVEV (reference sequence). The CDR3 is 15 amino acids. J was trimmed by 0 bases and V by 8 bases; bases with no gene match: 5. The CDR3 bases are TGTGCCAGCCGCCGGGACAGGGACTCTGGAAACACCATATATTTT. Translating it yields CASRRDRDSGNTIYF.

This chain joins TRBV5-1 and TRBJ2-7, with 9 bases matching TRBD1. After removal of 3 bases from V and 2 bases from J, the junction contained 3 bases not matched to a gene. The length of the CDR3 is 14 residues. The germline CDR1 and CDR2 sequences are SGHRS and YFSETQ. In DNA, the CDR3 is TGCGCCAGCAGCTCAGGACAGGGGACCTACGAGCAGTACTTC. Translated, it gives CASSSGQGTYEQYF. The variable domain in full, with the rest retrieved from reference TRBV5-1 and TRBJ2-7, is KAGVTQTPRYLIKTRGQQVTLSCSPISGHRSVSWYQQTPGQGLQFLFEYFSETQRNKGNFPGRFSGRQFSNSRSEMNVSTLELGDSALYLCASSSGQGTYEQYFGPGTRLTVT.

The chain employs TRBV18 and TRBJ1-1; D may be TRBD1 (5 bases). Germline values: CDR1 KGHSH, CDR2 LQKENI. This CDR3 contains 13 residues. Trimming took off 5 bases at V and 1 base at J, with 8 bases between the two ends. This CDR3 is CASSTGQNTEAFF. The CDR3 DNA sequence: TGTGCCAGCTCAACCGGACAGAACACTGAAGCTTTCTTT.

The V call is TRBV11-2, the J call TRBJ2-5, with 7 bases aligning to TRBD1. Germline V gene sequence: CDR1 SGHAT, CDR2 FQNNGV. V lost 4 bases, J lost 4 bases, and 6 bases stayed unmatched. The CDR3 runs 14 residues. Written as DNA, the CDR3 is TGTGCCAGCAGCTCCAACAGGGGTATAGAGACCCAGTACTTC. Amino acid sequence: CASSSNRGIETQYF.

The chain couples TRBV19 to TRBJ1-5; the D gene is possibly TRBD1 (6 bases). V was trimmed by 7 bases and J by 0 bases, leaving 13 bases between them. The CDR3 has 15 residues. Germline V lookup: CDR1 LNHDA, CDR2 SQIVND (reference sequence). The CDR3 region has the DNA TGTGCCAGTACCGTGACAGGTTATAGCAATCAGCCCCAGCATTTT. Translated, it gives CASTVTGYSNQPQHF.

As DNA, the CDR3 is TGTGCCAGCAGCTTGGCGACAGGGTCCGGCACTGAAGCTTTCTTT. Translated: CASSLATGSGTEAFF. This chain connects TRBV5-8 to TRBJ1-1; 7 bases fit TRBD1. The CDR3 is 15 amino acids. The junction had 6 bases not matched to a gene; V was cut back by 0 bases and J by 4 bases. CDR1 SGHTS and CDR2 YDEGEE come from the germline V gene.

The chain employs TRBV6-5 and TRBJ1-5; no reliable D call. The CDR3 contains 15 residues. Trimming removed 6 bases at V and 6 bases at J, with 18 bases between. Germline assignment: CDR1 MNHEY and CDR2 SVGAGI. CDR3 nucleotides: TGTGCCAGCAGGCCCGAAAGGGCGGGCGGTCAGCCCCAGCATTTT. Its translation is CASRPERAGGQPQHF.

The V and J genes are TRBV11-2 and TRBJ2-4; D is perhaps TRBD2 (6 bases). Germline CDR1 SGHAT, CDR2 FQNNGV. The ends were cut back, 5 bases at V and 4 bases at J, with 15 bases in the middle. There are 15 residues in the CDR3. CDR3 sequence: CASSQPQAGKNIQYF. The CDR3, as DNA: TGTGCCAGCAGCCAACCCCAGGCGGGGAAAAACATTCAGTACTTC.

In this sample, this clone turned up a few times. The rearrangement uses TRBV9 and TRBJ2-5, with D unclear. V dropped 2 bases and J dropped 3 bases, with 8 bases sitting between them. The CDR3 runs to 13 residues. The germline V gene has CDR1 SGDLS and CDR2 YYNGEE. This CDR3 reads CASSVSPEETQYF. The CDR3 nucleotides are TGTGCCAGCAGCGTCAGTCCCGAAGAGACCCAGTACTTC.

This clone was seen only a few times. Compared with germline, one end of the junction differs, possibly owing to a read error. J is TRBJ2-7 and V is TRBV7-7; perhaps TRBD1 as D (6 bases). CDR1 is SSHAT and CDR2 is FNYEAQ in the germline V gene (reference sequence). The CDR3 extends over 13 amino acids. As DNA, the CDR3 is TGTGCTAGCAGCCCTTTACAGGGCTACGAGCAGTACTTC. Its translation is CASSPLQGYEQYF.

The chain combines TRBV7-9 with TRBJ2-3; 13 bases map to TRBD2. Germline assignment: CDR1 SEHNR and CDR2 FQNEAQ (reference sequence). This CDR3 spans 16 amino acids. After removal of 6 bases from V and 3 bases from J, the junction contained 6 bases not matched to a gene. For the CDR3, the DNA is TGTGCCAGCAGGCCCGGGACTAGCGGGGATACAGATACGCAGTATTTT. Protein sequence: CASRPGTSGDTDTQYF.

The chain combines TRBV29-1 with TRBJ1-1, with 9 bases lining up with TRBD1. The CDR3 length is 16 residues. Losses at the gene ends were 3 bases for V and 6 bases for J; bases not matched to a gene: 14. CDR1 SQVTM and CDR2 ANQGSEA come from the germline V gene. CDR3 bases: TGCAGCGTTGATGCCTCGGGTCTGGGGACAGGGTCTGAAGCTTTCTTT. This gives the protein CSVDASGLGTGSEAFF.

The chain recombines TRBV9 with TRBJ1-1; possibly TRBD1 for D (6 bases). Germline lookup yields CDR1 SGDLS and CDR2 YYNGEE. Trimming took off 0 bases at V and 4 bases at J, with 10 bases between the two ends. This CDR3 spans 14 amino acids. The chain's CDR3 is CASSVGTASTEAFF. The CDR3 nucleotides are TGTGCCAGCAGCGTAGGGACAGCCTCCACTGAAGCTTTCTTT.

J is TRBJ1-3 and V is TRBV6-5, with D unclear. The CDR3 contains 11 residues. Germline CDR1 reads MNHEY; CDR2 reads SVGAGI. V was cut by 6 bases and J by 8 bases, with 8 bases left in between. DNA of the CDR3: TGTGCCAGCAGGGACGATTACACCATATATTTT. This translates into CASRDDYTIYF.

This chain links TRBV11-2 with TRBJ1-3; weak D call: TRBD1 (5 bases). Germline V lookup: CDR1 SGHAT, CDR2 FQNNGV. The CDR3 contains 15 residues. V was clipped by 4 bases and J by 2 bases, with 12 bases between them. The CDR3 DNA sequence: TGTGCCAGCAGCTATTCCGGGACGACTGGAAACACCATATATTTT. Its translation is CASSYSGTTGNTIYF.

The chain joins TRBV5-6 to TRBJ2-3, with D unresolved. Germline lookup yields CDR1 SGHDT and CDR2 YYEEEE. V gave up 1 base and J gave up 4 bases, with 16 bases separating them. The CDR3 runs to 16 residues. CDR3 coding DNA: TGTGCCAGCAGCTTGATCGCAGATAACGTAGCAGATACGCAGTATTTT. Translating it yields CASSLIADNVADTQYF.

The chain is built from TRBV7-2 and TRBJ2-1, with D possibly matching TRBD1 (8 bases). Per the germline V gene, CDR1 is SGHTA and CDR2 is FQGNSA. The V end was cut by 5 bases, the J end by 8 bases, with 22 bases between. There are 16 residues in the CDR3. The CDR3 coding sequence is TGTGCCAGCAGCCGGCAACGACAGGGGAGGGGCCATGAGCAGTTCTTC. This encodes CASSRQRQGRGHEQFF.

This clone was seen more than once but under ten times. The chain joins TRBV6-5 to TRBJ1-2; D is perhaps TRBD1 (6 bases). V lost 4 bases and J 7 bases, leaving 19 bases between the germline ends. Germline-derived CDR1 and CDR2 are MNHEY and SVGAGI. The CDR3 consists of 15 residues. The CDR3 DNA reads TGTGCCAGCAGTTTGACAGGCCCCATACTAGCTGGCTACACCTTC. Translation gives CASSLTGPILAGYTF.

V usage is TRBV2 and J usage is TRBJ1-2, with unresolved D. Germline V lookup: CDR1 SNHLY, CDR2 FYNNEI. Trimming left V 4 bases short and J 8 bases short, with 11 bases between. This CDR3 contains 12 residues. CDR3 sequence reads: CASSGRWRGYTF. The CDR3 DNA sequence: TGTGCCAGCAGTGGCCGGTGGAGGGGCTACACCTTC.

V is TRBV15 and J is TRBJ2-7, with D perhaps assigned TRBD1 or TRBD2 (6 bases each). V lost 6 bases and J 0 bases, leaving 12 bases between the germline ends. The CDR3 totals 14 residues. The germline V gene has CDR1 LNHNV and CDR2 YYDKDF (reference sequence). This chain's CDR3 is CATSGGGPSYEQYF. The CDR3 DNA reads TGTGCCACCAGTGGAGGGGGACCCTCCTACGAGCAGTACTTC.